This is a list of T cell receptor beta chains from one sample in a study of T cells after yellow fever vaccination. TCRdb re-derived calls from the 5' RACE reads in MiXCR, one entry per CDR3 protein. The sample carries under 700,000 distinct CDR3 sequences, about 17% recorded once. The starting material was PBMCs, obtained 5 to 6 days after the first yellow fever vaccination. The origin of the receptors is a man aged 18 to 35 who received the YFV17D yellow fever vaccine. Both conserved end residues are part of each CDR3. Each record gives: CDR3 protein, CDR3 DNA, clone size, D gene, J gene, V gene. A D gene is named only where the DNA matches it firmly. Size values are once, few and many counts, or a class for expanded clones, and some rows have none.

CASSFAGTSEDEQFF,TGCGCCAGCAGCTTCGCCGGGACCTCCGAGGATGAGCAGTTCTTC,NA,NA,TRBJ2-1,TRBV5-1
CASSGGGTSGGSYYNEQFF,TGTGCCAGCAGCGGAGGGGGGACTAGCGGGGGGTCGTACTACAATGAGCAGTTCTTC,few,TRBD2,TRBJ2-1,TRBV11-3
CASSYGQVDNSPLHF,TGTGCCAGCAGCTACGGACAGGTGGATAATTCACCCCTCCACTTT,few,TRBD1,TRBJ1-6,TRBV7-8
CAWSVGQGPEFF,TGTGCCTGGAGTGTAGGACAGGGGCCAGAGTTCTTC,NA,TRBD1,TRBJ2-1,TRBV30
CASSSIGEKLFF,TGTGCCAGCAGCTCAATAGGCGAAAAACTGTTTTTT,few,NA,TRBJ1-4,TRBV7-8
CASSVDRNTIYF,TGTGCCAGCAGCGTAGACAGAAACACCATATATTTT,few,NA,TRBJ1-3,TRBV9
CASQGLGVAEQYF,TGTGCCAGCCAGGGCCTCGGGGTCGCCGAGCAGTACTTC,once,NA,TRBJ2-7,TRBV2
CSVFLQGSGAYNEQFF,TGCAGCGTCTTCTTACAGGGGAGTGGGGCCTACAATGAGCAGTTCTTC,many,TRBD1,TRBJ2-1,TRBV29-1
CAWSVRWGNEQFF,TGTGCCTGGAGTGTACGTTGGGGTAATGAGCAGTTCTTC,many,NA,TRBJ2-1,TRBV30
CAALEGPLGNTIYF,TGTGCCGCCCTCGAGGGGCCGCTTGGAAACACCATATATTTT,NA,NA,TRBJ1-3,TRBV12-3/TRBV12-4
CASSPRRGYTDTQYF,TGCGCCAGCAGCCCCCGGCGGGGATACACAGATACGCAGTATTTT,NA,NA,TRBJ2-3,TRBV5-1
CASTDRGNTEAFF,TGTGCCAGCACCGACAGGGGGAACACTGAAGCTTTCTTT,few,TRBD1,TRBJ1-1,TRBV12-3/TRBV12-4
CASSPSGSRETQYF,TGTGCCAGCTCACCATCCGGGTCCAGGGAGACCCAGTACTTC,NA,NA,TRBJ2-5,TRBV18
CASSLTAAAYNEQFF,TGTGCCAGCAGTTTGACGGCGGCTGCCTACAATGAGCAGTTCTTC,few,NA,TRBJ2-1,TRBV28
CATSRDGGGFGEKLFF,TGTGCCACCAGCAGAGATGGAGGGGGATTTGGGGAAAAACTGTTTTTT,few,NA,TRBJ1-4,TRBV15
CASSLAGGILTDTQYF,TGCGCCAGCAGCTTGGCCGGGGGGATTCTCACAGATACGCAGTATTTT,many,TRBD2,TRBJ2-3,TRBV5-1
CASSAWTRNTGELFF,TGTGCCAGCAGCGCTTGGACAAGGAACACCGGGGAGCTGTTTTTT,NA,NA,TRBJ2-2,TRBV9
CASNLQAQGVYNSPLHF,TGTGCCAGCAATCTTCAGGCCCAGGGCGTGTATAATTCACCCCTCCACTTT,many,NA,TRBJ1-6,TRBV7-8
CASSQDNRGADNSPLHF,TGCGCCAGCAGCCAAGATAATAGGGGGGCCGATAATTCACCCCTCCACTTT,NA,NA,TRBJ1-6,TRBV4-1
CASRDRQETQYF,TGTGCCAGCCGGGACAGACAAGAGACCCAGTACTTC,many,TRBD1,TRBJ2-5,TRBV10-3
CASSIVRGLWTEAFF,TGTGCCAGTAGTATAGTACGGGGATTGTGGACTGAAGCTTTCTTT,NA,NA,TRBJ1-1,TRBV19
CASSLLGQGEFF,TGTGCCAGCAGTTTATTGGGGCAGGGTGAGTTCTTC,many,NA,TRBJ2-1,TRBV27